The 7 T cell receptor delta chains listed next were all sequenced from one sample in a study of Vδ1+ human thymocytes. Study-level points and caveats: Thymic TRG and TRD repertoires appeared highly polyclonal.

The template was reverse-transcribed extracted RNA. Multiplex PCR used pooled V-gene forward primers and a constant-region reverse primer to amplify CDR3s. TCRdb fed the multiplex PCR reads into CATT to redo clone calling. The repertoire holds about 58,000 delta-chain clones, with more than 13% as singletons. These receptors' antigens are unknown. Sequenced sample: Vdelta1+ gamma-delta thymocytes from the thymus. Subset specified: FACS-sorted CD3+ TCRalphabeta- TCRVdelta1+ TCRVdelta2- thymocytes. These receptors originate from a girl under two years old who had congenital heart surgery.

V and J are TRDV1 and TRDJ1, with 12 bases lining up with TRDD3. The length of the CDR3 is 19 residues. Looked up from germline, CDR1 is TSWWSYY and CDR2 is QGS. After removal of 3 bases from V and 5 bases from J, the junction contained 16 bases not matched to a gene. CDR3 amino acids: CALGDTFSRLGDTSDKLIF. The CDR3 DNA is TGTGCTCTTGGGGACACCTTCTCTAGGCTGGGGGATACGTCAGATAAACTCATCTTT.

This chain links TRDV1 with TRDJ1, with 12 bases identical to TRDD3. The germline V gene has CDR1 TSWWSYY and CDR2 QGS. The CDR3 is 22 amino acids. With 3 bases clipped from V and 0 bases from J, the junction kept 20 bases outside the gene matches. The CDR3 is CALGDFSSGGYELGWYTDKLIF. Written as DNA, the CDR3 is TGTGCTCTTGGGGACTTCAGCTCTGGGGGATACGAGCTTGGGTGGTACACCGATAAACTCATCTTT.

This clone was seen only a few times. The gene calls are TRDV1 and TRDJ1, with 9 bases matching TRDD3. Trimming removed 5 bases from V and 0 bases from J; junction bases left unmatched: 22. The germline V gene has CDR1 TSWWSYY and CDR2 QGS. This CDR3 comprises 21 residues. The CDR3 is CALGFPVLRTGGKGYTDKLIF. In DNA form, the CDR3 reads TGTGCTCTTGGGTTCCCAGTCCTCCGTACTGGGGGAAAGGGGTACACCGATAAACTCATCTTT.

The genes are TRDV1 and TRDJ1; TRDD3 agrees at 9 bases. V was pared by 3 bases and J by 2 bases, with 19 bases of the junction left unmatched. The CDR3 sequence is 20 residues long. In germline, CDR1 is TSWWSYY, CDR2 QGS. CDR3 DNA sequence: TGTGCTCTTGGGGACAAATTCCCACGCGCTGGGGGATCTGTTACCGATAAACTCATCTTT. It is translated as CALGDKFPRAGGSVTDKLIF.

This clone showed up just a few times. The chain has TRDV2 and TRDJ1; TRDD3 matches at 12 bases. Germline V gives CDR1 GEAIGNYY, CDR2 EKD. The CDR3 length is 18 residues. V lost 0 bases to trimming and J lost 0 bases; unmatched junction nucleotides: 7. The CDR3 DNA is TGTGCCTGTGACACCGGATACTGGGGGATACCGTACACCGATAAACTCATCTTT. This gives the protein CACDTGYWGIPYTDKLIF.

This clone was recorded a few times. This chain connects TRDV1 to TRDJ1, with 11 positions matching TRDD3. CDR3 size: 21 residues. V trimming: 7 bases; J trimming: 4 bases; junction bases outside the gene matches: 26. Germline CDR1 and CDR2: TSWWSYY and QGS. The CDR3: CALERYVSGVGDTNSHDKLIF. The CDR3 coding sequence is TGTGCTCTTGAACGCTACGTCAGTGGGGTGGGGGATACGAACTCCCACGATAAACTCATCTTT.

Only one count was recorded for this clone. J is TRDJ1 and V is TRDV1; 7 nucleotides match TRDD3. Unmatched junction bases numbered 26, after V lost 4 bases and J lost 0 bases. CDR3 length: 22 residues. The germline CDR1 and CDR2 sequences are TSWWSYY and QGS. In nucleotides, the CDR3 is TGTGCTCTTGGGGGGCATCCTAAGCGTTCCCTGTACTGGGGCACGTACACCGATAAACTCATCTTT. It specifies CALGGHPKRSLYWGTYTDKLIF.